These 15 T cell receptor beta chains share one sample of origin, sequenced in a study of naive and memory T cell subsets. Two oligonucleotides, mixed equimolar, formed the beta constant-region primer covering TRBC1 and TRBC2. Ligated cDNA was amplified by four rounds of PCR with nested alpha and beta constant-region primers and SP2. Using its own MiXCR run on the UMI-ligation and nested PCR reads, TCRdb lists one record per CDR3 protein. The table has roughly 80,000 distinct CDR3 sequences, 9% seen once. Input material: naive CD8+ T cells from blood. The origin of the receptors is a human donor in good health.

This clonotype was counted ten times or more. The V and J genes are TRBV29-1 and TRBJ1-2, with a tentative D call TRBD1 (6 bases). V was trimmed by 3 bases and J by 4 bases, leaving 21 bases between them. The CDR3 contains 16 residues. Germline CDR1 and CDR2: SQVTM and ANQGSEA. The CDR3 nucleotides are TGCAGCGTTGAGGCGCGAGGACAGCCAGCGGCCTATGGCTACACCTTC. Protein: CSVEARGQPAAYGYTF.

A few counts support this clonotype. The chain uses TRBV20-1 and TRBJ2-1, with 10 bases that match TRBD2. Germline values: CDR1 DFQATT, CDR2 SNEGSKA (reference sequence). CDR3 length: 16 residues. V shed 6 bases, J shed 2 bases, and the junction held 10 bases outside the gene matches. The CDR3 DNA follows: TGCAGTGCCCTAACGTCTAGCGGGAGCCCCTACAATGAGCAGTTCTTC. It codes for CSALTSSGSPYNEQFF.

V and J are TRBV20-1 and TRBJ2-7; TRBD2 aligns across 11 bases. Per germline, CDR1 DFQATT and CDR2 SNEGSKA (reference sequence). The CDR3 contains 18 residues. V dropped 2 bases and J dropped 3; count of bases not matched to a gene: 15. CDR3 protein: CSARIEGSGTSGFYEQYF. CDR3 bases: TGCAGTGCTAGAATCGAGGGTTCCGGGACTAGCGGCTTCTACGAGCAGTACTTC.

This clonotype came up a few times. This rearrangement joins TRBV27 to TRBJ2-1, with 7 bases identical to TRBD2. In germline, CDR1 is MNHEY, CDR2 SMNVEV (reference sequence). The CDR3 is made up of 21 amino acids. V shed 5 bases and J 5 bases; nucleotides not matched to a gene: 27. Written as DNA, the CDR3 is TGTGCCAGCAGTCAATCAGGGTGGCTAGCGGACCTTTCCAACCCCCACAATGAGCAGTTCTTC. This translates into CASSQSGWLADLSNPHNEQFF.

This clonotype was seen a few times. The V and J genes are TRBV11-2 and TRBJ2-3; no clear D. The V end lost 7 bases, the J end lost 6 bases, and 20 bases lay between the germline ends. There are 15 residues in the CDR3. From germline, CDR1 is SGHAT and CDR2 FQNNGV. CDR3 region: CASIYRLGSPDTQYF. The CDR3 DNA reads as TGTGCCAGCATATACCGGCTGGGCTCTCCCGATACGCAGTATTTT.

This clonotype was observed a handful of times. The J gene is TRBJ1-1, the V gene TRBV20-1; tentative D call: TRBD1 (6 bases). V gave up 2 bases and J gave up 4 bases, with 14 bases separating them. The length of the CDR3 is 14 residues. CDR1 and CDR2 from the germline V gene are DFQATT and SNEGSKA (reference sequence). The CDR3 bases are TGCAGTGCTAGACAGGGGCGGTACGGCACTGAAGCTTTCTTT. Encoded protein: CSARQGRYGTEAFF.

There are many counts of this clonotype. DNA for the CDR3: TGTGCCAGTAGTGGTGCGACCTTCTCCTATAATTCACCCCTCCACTTT. This gives the protein CASSGATFSYNSPLHF. This chain links TRBV19 with TRBJ1-6; D is unclear. V was clipped by 5 bases and J by 0 bases, with 11 bases between them. Germline V gene lookup returns CDR1 LNHDA and CDR2 SQIVND (reference sequence). The length of the CDR3 is 16 residues. The full variable domain, with the rest looked up from reference TRBV19 and TRBJ1-6, is DGGITQSPKYLFRKEGQNVTLSCEQNLNHDAMYWYRQDPGQGLRLIYYSQIVNDFQKGDIAEGYSVSREKKESFPLTVTSAQKNPTAFYLCASSGATFSYNSPLHFGNGTRLTVT.

The chain combines TRBV5-1 with TRBJ2-3, with D uncertain. Germline loops: CDR1 SGHRS, CDR2 YFSETQ. Trimming left V 4 bases short and J 5 bases short, with 8 bases between. CDR3 length: 12 residues. Written as DNA, the CDR3 is TGCGCCAGCAGCGTGAGCCGAGATACGCAGTATTTT. Translating it yields CASSVSRDTQYF.

This clonotype showed up many times. The rearrangement joins TRBV20-1 to TRBJ2-3; a possible D gene is TRBD1 (5 bases). Germline CDR1 reads DFQATT; CDR2 reads SNEGSKA (reference sequence). The V and J ends lost 3 bases and 7 bases respectively, with 17 bases between them. There are 14 residues in the CDR3. CDR3 loop: CSARGPLGSYTQYF. CDR3 DNA sequence: TGCAGTGCTAGGGGGCCCCTCGGGTCATATACGCAGTATTTT.

This clonotype was observed many times. J is TRBJ2-7 and V is TRBV18, with 10 bases lining up with TRBD1. Germline CDR1 is KGHSH and CDR2 is LQKENI. The CDR3 length is 15 residues. Trimming at V came to 2 bases and at J to 6 bases, leaving 7 bases not matched to a gene. The CDR3: CASSPDRGREGEQYF. For the CDR3, the DNA is TGTGCCAGCTCACCAGACAGGGGGCGCGAAGGCGAGCAGTACTTC.

V is TRBV27 and J is TRBJ2-5; 11 bases are a match to TRBD2. The germline gives CDR1 MNHEY, CDR2 SMNVEV (reference sequence). The CDR3 contains 17 residues. Losses at the gene ends were 6 bases for V and 2 bases for J; bases not matched to a gene: 11. The CDR3 is CASRTTLAGVGQETQYF. In DNA, the CDR3 is TGTGCCAGCAGGACGACACTAGCGGGAGTTGGACAAGAGACCCAGTACTTC.

This clonotype was seen a single time. This rearrangement joins TRBV9 to TRBJ2-2; D not certain. CDR1 and CDR2 from the germline V gene are SGDLS and YYNGEE. V was trimmed by 3 bases and J by 0 bases, leaving 9 bases between them. This CDR3 is 15 amino acids long. CDR3 sequence reads: CASSGKGTNTGELFF. The CDR3 DNA sequence: TGTGCCAGCAGCGGAAAAGGGACGAACACCGGGGAGCTGTTTTTT.

The chain recombines TRBV29-1 with TRBJ2-7; TRBD2 aligns across 12 bases. The CDR3 extends over 18 amino acids. In germline, CDR1 is SQVTM, CDR2 ANQGSEA. V was clipped by 1 base and J by 0 bases; unmatched bases: 10. CDR3 sequence: CSVEGETSGSASSYEQYF. In DNA, the CDR3 is TGCAGCGTTGAAGGGGAGACTAGCGGGAGCGCGAGCTCCTACGAGCAGTACTTC.

This clonotype was detected a few times. The rearrangement uses TRBV20-1 and TRBJ2-1; D might be TRBD1 (6 bases). Looked up from germline, CDR1 is DFQATT and CDR2 is SNEGSKA (reference sequence). The CDR3 spans 15 residues. V gave up 3 bases and J gave up 6 bases, with 18 bases separating them. The CDR3 region has the DNA TGCAGTGCTAGGAACAGGGAGCGTACGATCAATGAGCAGTTCTTC. Translating gives CSARNRERTINEQFF.

The V call is TRBV29-1, the J call TRBJ2-6; D call uncertain. CDR3 length: 14 residues. V dropped 1 base and J dropped 1 base, with 5 bases sitting between them. Germline CDR1 is SQVTM and CDR2 is ANQGSEA. CDR3 sequence (DNA): TGCAGCGTTGAAGGGGGATCTGGGGCCAACGTCCTGACTTTC. It encodes CSVEGGSGANVLTF.